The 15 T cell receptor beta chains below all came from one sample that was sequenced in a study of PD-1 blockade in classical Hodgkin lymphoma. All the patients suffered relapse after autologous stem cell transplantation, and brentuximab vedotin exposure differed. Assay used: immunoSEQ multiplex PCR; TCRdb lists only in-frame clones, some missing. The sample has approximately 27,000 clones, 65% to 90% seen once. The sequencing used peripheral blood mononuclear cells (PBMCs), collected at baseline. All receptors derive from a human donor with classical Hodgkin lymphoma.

The CDR3 protein is CASSLIEGRGDYGYTF. CDR3 sequence (DNA): TGTGCCAGCAGCTTAATCGAAGGGCGGGGGGACTATGGCTACACCTTC. This chain connects TRBV7-8 to TRBJ1-2; D perhaps matches TRBD1 (5 bases). Trimming pared 2 bases from V and 3 bases from J, leaving 16 bases between. CDR3 size: 16 residues. CDR1 and CDR2 (germline): SGHVS, FQNEAQ.

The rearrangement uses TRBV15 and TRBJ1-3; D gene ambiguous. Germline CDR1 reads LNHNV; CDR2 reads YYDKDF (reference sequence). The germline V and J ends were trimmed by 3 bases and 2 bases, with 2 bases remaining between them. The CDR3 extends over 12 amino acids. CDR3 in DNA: TGTGCCACCAGCAGCCCTGGAAACACCATATATTTT. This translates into CATSSPGNTIYF.

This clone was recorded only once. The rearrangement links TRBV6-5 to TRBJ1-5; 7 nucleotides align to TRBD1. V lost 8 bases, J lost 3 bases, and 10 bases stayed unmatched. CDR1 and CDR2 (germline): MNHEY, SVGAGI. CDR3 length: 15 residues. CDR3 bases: TGTGCCAGCTGCCAGGGGGGTAATAACAATCAGCCCCAGCATTTT. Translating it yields CASCQGGNNNQPQHF.

The CDR3 DNA sequence: TGTGCCAGCAGCCAATCGGTCATCGCTAGCAATCAGCCCCAGCATTTT. Protein sequence: CASSQSVIASNQPQHF. The chain has TRBV16 and TRBJ1-5; D gene ambiguous. V shed 0 bases and J shed 0 bases, with 9 bases lying between them. The CDR3 is 16 amino acids. Germline-derived CDR1 and CDR2 are KGHSY and FQNENV.

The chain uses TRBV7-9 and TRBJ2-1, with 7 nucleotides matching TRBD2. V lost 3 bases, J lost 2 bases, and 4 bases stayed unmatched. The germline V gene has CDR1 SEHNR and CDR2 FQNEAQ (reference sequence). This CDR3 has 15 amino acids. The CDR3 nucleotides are TGTGCCAGCAGCTTCGGGGGGACCGCCTACAATGAGCAGTTCTTC. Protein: CASSFGGTAYNEQFF.

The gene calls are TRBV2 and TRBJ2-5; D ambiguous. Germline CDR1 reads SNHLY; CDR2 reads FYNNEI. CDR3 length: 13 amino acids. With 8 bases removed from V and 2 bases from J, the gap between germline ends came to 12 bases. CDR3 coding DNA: TGTGCCAGCGGTCCCAGAAGGCAAGAGACCCAGTACTTC. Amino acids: CASGPRRQETQYF.

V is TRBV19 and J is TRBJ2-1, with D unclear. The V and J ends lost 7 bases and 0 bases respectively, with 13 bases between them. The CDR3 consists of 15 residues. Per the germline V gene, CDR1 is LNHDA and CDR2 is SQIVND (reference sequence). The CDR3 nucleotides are TGTGCCAGTACCCCGGCAGTTAGCTCCTACAATGAGCAGTTCTTC. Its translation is CASTPAVSSYNEQFF.

As DNA, the CDR3 is TGTGCCAGCAGCTTAGACGGCCCCCACGGGGAGCTGTTTTTT. Translating gives CASSLDGPHGELFF. The rearrangement links TRBV7-8 to TRBJ2-2; D not resolved. CDR1 SGHVS and CDR2 FQNEAQ come from the germline V gene. V was trimmed by 1 base and J by 7 bases, leaving 10 bases between them. The CDR3 sequence is 14 residues long.

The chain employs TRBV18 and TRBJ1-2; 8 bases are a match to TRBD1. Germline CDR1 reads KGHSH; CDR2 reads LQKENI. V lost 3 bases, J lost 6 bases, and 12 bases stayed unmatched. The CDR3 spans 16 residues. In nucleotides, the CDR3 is TGTGCCAGCTCACCCGTCGAGGGACAGGAGACCGATGGCTACACCTTC. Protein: CASSPVEGQETDGYTF.

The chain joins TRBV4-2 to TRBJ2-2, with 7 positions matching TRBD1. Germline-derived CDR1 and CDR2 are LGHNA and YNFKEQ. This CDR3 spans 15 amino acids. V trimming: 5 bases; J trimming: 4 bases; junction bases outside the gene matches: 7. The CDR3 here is CASSFTQGSTGELFF. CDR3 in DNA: TGTGCCAGCAGCTTCACACAGGGGAGCACCGGGGAGCTGTTTTTT.

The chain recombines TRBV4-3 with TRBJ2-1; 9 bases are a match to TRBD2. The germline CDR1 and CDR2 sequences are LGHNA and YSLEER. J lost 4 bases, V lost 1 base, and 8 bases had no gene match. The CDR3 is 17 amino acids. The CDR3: CASSQARGGGAYNEQFF. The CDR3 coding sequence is TGCGCCAGCAGCCAAGCCAGGGGCGGGGGGGCGTACAATGAGCAGTTCTTC.

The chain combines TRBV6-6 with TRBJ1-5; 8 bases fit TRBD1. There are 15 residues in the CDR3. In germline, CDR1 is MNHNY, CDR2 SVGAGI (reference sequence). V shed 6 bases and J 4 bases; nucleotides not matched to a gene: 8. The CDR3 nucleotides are TGTGCCAGCAGGCCGACAGGGGCCAAGAATCAGCCCCAGCATTTT. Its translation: CASRPTGAKNQPQHF.

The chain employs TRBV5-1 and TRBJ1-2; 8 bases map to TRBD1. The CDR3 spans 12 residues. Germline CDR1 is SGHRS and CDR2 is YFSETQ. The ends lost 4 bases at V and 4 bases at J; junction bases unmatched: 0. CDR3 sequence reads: CASSGQGYGYTF. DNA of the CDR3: TGCGCCAGCAGCGGACAGGGCTATGGCTACACCTTC.

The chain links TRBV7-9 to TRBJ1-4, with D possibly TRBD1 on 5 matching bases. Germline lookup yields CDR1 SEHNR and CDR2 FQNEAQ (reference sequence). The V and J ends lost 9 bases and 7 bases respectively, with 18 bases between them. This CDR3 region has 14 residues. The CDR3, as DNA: TGTGCCAGTACTTCAGGGATCGGCGGTGAAAAACTGTTTTTT. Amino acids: CASTSGIGGEKLFF. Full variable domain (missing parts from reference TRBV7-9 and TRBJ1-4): DTGVSQNPRHKITKRGQNVTFRCDPISEHNRLYWYRQTLGQGPEFLTYFQNEAQLEKSRLLSDRFSAERPKGSFSTLEIQRTEQGDSAMYLCASTSGIGGEKLFFGSGTQLSVL.

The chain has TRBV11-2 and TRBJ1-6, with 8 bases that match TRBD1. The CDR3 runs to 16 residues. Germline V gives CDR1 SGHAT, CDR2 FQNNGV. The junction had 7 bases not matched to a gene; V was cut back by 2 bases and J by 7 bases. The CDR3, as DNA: TGTGCCAGCAGCTTATTACAGGGGGACGGGAATTCACCCCTCCACTTT. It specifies CASSLLQGDGNSPLHF. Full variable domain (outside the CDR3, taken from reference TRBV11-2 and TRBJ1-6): EAGVAQSPRYKIIEKRQSVAFWCNPISGHATLYWYQQILGQGPKLLIQFQNNGVVDDSQLPKDRFSAERLKGVDSTLKIQPAKLEDSAVYLCASSLLQGDGNSPLHFGNGTRLTVT.